This TCR beta chain was identified in a study of tumor-infiltrating lymphocytes in oesophageal squamous cell carcinoma. The CDR3 extends over 14 amino acids. V dropped 7 bases and J dropped 2 bases, with 14 bases sitting between them. TCRdb re-derived calls from the PCR reads in MiXCR, one entry per CDR3 protein. The data show tens of thousands of distinct CDR3 sequences, over 30% seen once. Specimen: esophageal tumor tissue. The chain links TRBV12-3 or TRBV12-4 to TRBJ1-1; D unclear. This TCR was recovered from a female donor with esophageal squamous cell carcinoma. The CDR3 region has the DNA TGTGCCAGCACCCCAACGGGAGGAAACACTGAAGCTTTCTTT. The encoded protein is CASTPTGGNTEAFF.